These 19 T cell receptor beta chains originate from one sample sequenced in a study of shared clonotypes between healthy human individuals (dated by TCRdb to between 2020 and 2021). CD8 naive samples were CD45RO-negative cells positively selected for CCR7, giving a CD45RA+CCR7+ population that excluded TemRA cells. Library preparation used the immunoSEQ multiplex PCR assay. TCRdb obtained this table from immuneACCESS and retained in-frame rearrangements with V and J assigned. These tables miss some clones; where compared with another copy, unresolved V genes account for less than half of the shortfall, and the remainder is unexplained. The sample data list about 600,000 clones, and around 95% of these were observed just once. The top ten hold about 0.11% of the sample. The specimen was naive CD8+ T cells sorted from blood. The cell subset or site label here, explained by the study, means: CD45RA+CCR7+. The receptors here all came from a woman aged 25 to 39 in good health.

V and J are TRBV6-1 and TRBJ2-2; tentative D call: TRBD1 (6 bases). With 9 bases removed from V and 2 bases from J, the gap between germline ends came to 16 bases. This CDR3 is built from 15 residues. CDR1 MNHNS and CDR2 SASEGT come from the germline V gene. As DNA, the CDR3 is TGTGCCAGTGCGGCCCGGGACATCAACACCGGGGAGCTGTTTTTT. This encodes CASAARDINTGELFF.

This chain uses TRBV6-4 with TRBJ2-5, with TRBD2 as a possible D gene (5 bases). Germline V gives CDR1 MRHNA, CDR2 SNTAGT. The V and J ends lost 11 bases and 6 bases respectively, with 10 bases between them. The CDR3 runs 10 residues. The CDR3 DNA is TGTGCCCCTTGGGAGAAGACCCAGTACTTC. Encoded protein: CAPWEKTQYF.

Concerning this clone itself: The sample contains more than one DNA sequence encoding this CDR3. The rearrangement joins TRBV4-1 to TRBJ1-5; D perhaps matches TRBD1 (5 bases). Trimming took 0 bases from V and 4 from J, leaving 7 bases between them. Germline V lookup: CDR1 MGHRA, CDR2 YSYEKL. The CDR3 is made up of 14 amino acids. The CDR3 coding sequence is TGCGCCAGCAGCCAAGAAAGGGGAAATCAGCCCCAGCATTTT. This gives the protein CASSQERGNQPQHF.

As DNA, the CDR3 is TGTGCCAGCACCCCAGGGACCGGAGGCGTGGGCTATGGCTACACCTTC. This sequence encodes CASTPGTGGVGYGYTF. The J gene is TRBJ1-2, the V gene TRBV28, with D possibly being TRBD1 (5 bases). Trimming cost V 7 bases and J 4 bases, with 22 bases left between them. This CDR3 comprises 16 residues. Germline V gene sequence: CDR1 MDHEN, CDR2 SYDVKM.

This rearrangement joins TRBV25-1 to TRBJ2-7; 7 positions agree with TRBD1. This CDR3 has 16 amino acids. The germline CDR1 and CDR2 sequences are MGHDK and SYGVNS. The V segment lost 1 base and the J segment 7 bases; nucleotides outside the gene matches: 13. The CDR3 here is CASSELEGGAGNEQYF. The CDR3 coding sequence is TGTGCCAGCAGTGAATTAGAAGGGGGCGCGGGTAATGAGCAGTACTTC.

The V call is TRBV29-1, the J call TRBJ2-7; TRBD2 agrees at 7 bases. The CDR3 is made up of 14 amino acids. V trimming: 6 bases; J trimming: 0 bases; junction bases outside the gene matches: 8. Germline V lookup: CDR1 SQVTM, CDR2 ANQGSEA. This CDR3 is CSVSGIESSYEQYF. The CDR3, as DNA: TGCAGCGTAAGCGGGATCGAGAGCTCCTACGAGCAGTACTTC.

The rearrangement uses TRBV7-6 and TRBJ2-5; D unresolved. V lost 1 base and J lost 4, with 7 bases in between. CDR3 length: 13 residues. Germline CDR1 and CDR2: SGHVS and FNYEAQ. DNA of the CDR3: TGTGCCAGCAGCTTAGACACGGGAGAGACCCAGTACTTC. Residues: CASSLDTGETQYF.

V and J are TRBV2 and TRBJ2-3; TRBD2 matches at 7 bases. Germline lookup yields CDR1 SNHLY and CDR2 FYNNEI. This CDR3 has 15 amino acids. The trim removed 2 bases at V and 6 bases at J, leaving 8 bases unmatched. CDR3 region: CASSELGEGDDTQYF. DNA for the CDR3: TGTGCCAGCAGTGAATTGGGGGAGGGAGATGATACGCAGTATTTT.

This chain connects TRBV4-1 to TRBJ2-1, with 10 bases aligning to TRBD2. Per the germline V gene, CDR1 is MGHRA and CDR2 is YSYEKL. The CDR3 is made up of 16 amino acids. The junction had 3 bases not matched to a gene; V was cut back by 0 bases and J by 4 bases. CDR3 coding DNA: TGCGCCAGCAGCCAAGAAAAACTAGCGGGGTACAATGAGCAGTTCTTC. Its protein product is CASSQEKLAGYNEQFF.

CDR3 bases: TGTGCCATCAGTGAGTCACGGCCGATCGACGAGCAGTACTTC. It yields the protein CAISESRPIDEQYF. V gene TRBV10-3 combines with J gene TRBJ2-7; no firm D call. Per the germline V gene, CDR1 is ENHRY and CDR2 is SYGVKD. V shed 0 bases and J shed 5 bases, with 11 bases lying between them. The CDR3 totals 14 residues.

The V and J genes are TRBV13 and TRBJ2-7; D uncertain. The CDR3 loop spans 11 amino acids. CDR1 is PRHDT, CDR2 FYEKMQ, per germline (reference sequence). V gave up 5 bases and J gave up 3 bases, with 5 bases separating them. CDR3 DNA sequence: TGTGCCAGCAGCCGGAACTACGAGCAGTACTTC. It encodes CASSRNYEQYF.

The chain uses TRBV10-3 and TRBJ2-7; D is uncertain. The length of the CDR3 is 12 residues. Germline V gene sequence: CDR1 ENHRY, CDR2 SYGVKD. V lost 2 bases to trimming and J lost 4 bases, with 6 bases between them. The CDR3: CAISEGPYEQYF. The CDR3 DNA is TGTGCCATCAGTGAGGGGCCGTACGAGCAGTACTTC.

The rearrangement links TRBV28 to TRBJ2-7; D unresolved. The CDR3 has 14 amino acids. Trimming left V 6 bases short and J 3 bases short, with 15 bases between. Germline CDR1 is MDHEN and CDR2 is SYDVKM. CDR3 in amino acids: CASRDHGSLYEQYF. The CDR3 DNA is TGTGCCAGCAGGGACCACGGAAGCCTCTACGAGCAGTACTTC. Together with reference TRBV28 and TRBJ2-7, the CDR3 gives the full variable domain: DVKVTQSSRYLVKRTGEKVFLECVQDMDHENMFWYRQDPGLGLRLIYFSYDVKMKEKGDIPEGYSVSREKKERFSLILESASTNQTSMYLCASRDHGSLYEQYFGPGTRLTVT.

The chain recombines TRBV7-6 with TRBJ2-1; no reliable D call. Germline values: CDR1 SGHVS, CDR2 FNYEAQ. There are 15 residues in the CDR3. V shed 2 bases and J shed 6 bases, with 14 bases lying between them. The CDR3 DNA is TGTGCCAGCAGCTTACTCATCCACCCTAGCAATGAGCAGTTCTTC. It encodes CASSLLIHPSNEQFF. The full variable domain, in which reference TRBV7-6 and TRBJ2-1 provide the parts outside the CDR3, is GAGVSQSPRYKVTKRGQDVALRCDPISGHVSLYWYRQALGQGPEFLTYFNYEAQQDKSGLPNDRFSAERPEGSISTLTIQRTEQRDSAMYRCASSLLIHPSNEQFFGPGTRLTVL.

Concerning this clone itself: Other DNA sequences from this sample encode an identical CDR3 as well. The chain has TRBV4-1 and TRBJ2-7; 7 positions agree with TRBD1. Germline V gene data show CDR1 as MGHRA and CDR2 as YSYEKL. The CDR3 covers 15 residues. The ends lost 0 bases at V and 0 bases at J; junction bases unmatched: 2. In DNA form, the CDR3 reads TGCGCCAGCAGCCAAGATCCAGGGGGCTCCTACGAGCAGTACTTC. It is translated as CASSQDPGGSYEQYF.

This sequence joins TRBV27 and TRBJ2-5; D unresolved. Germline assignment: CDR1 MNHEY and CDR2 SMNVEV (reference sequence). Trimming took 5 bases from V and 4 from J, leaving 8 bases between them. The CDR3 is 12 amino acids. The CDR3 reads CASSPGLETQYF. The CDR3 DNA reads as TGTGCCAGCAGTCCGGGTTTAGAGACCCAGTACTTC.

The chain uses TRBV10-1 and TRBJ2-3, with D perhaps matching TRBD2 (6 bases). The CDR3 extends over 14 amino acids. The germline V and J ends were trimmed by 4 bases and 3 bases, with 11 bases remaining between them. Germline loops: CDR1 WNHNN, CDR2 SYGVQD (reference sequence). The CDR3 spells CASSGGGKTDTQYF. CDR3 coding DNA: TGCGCCAGCAGTGGAGGAGGGAAGACAGATACGCAGTATTTT.

The rearrangement links TRBV2 to TRBJ2-7; TRBD1 is a possible D gene (6 bases). Germline V gene sequence: CDR1 SNHLY, CDR2 FYNNEI. The CDR3 totals 14 residues. With 7 bases removed from V and 5 bases from J, the gap between germline ends came to 18 bases. The CDR3 nucleotides read TGTGCCAGCATCGGGCAGGGGCCCGTGGACGAGCAGTACTTC. Protein product: CASIGQGPVDEQYF.

This clone was counted a single time. This sequence joins TRBV5-1 and TRBJ2-1; possibly TRBD1 for D (5 bases). CDR1 is SGHRS and CDR2 is YFSETQ in the germline V gene. The length of the CDR3 is 15 residues. Trimming cost V 0 bases and J 8 bases, with 15 bases left between them. The CDR3 here is CASSLAGLVVDEQFF. CDR3 sequence (DNA): TGCGCCAGCAGCTTGGCAGGGCTGGTTGTAGATGAGCAGTTCTTC. The variable domain in full, with the rest retrieved from reference TRBV5-1 and TRBJ2-1, is KAGVTQTPRYLIKTRGQQVTLSCSPISGHRSVSWYQQTPGQGLQFLFEYFSETQRNKGNFPGRFSGRQFSNSRSEMNVSTLELGDSALYLCASSLAGLVVDEQFFGPGTRLTVL.